This paragraph covers one TCR beta chain sequence. In the original analysis: Reference gene primer amplification yielded estimated nucleated cell counts. The protocol was immunoSEQ multiplex PCR, while the TCRdb copy is restricted to in-frame clones and leaves out a portion. The D gene and trimming were derived from the DNA, and the V and J assignments and clone size from that table. The sample lists roughly 58,000 clones, under 80% seen once, with approximately 51% in the top ten. This record comes from a study of blood T cell repertoires in COVID-19. Study as a whole: COVID-19 samples collected from the United States, Italy and Spain covered acute and convalescent phases.

The CDR3 spans 13 residues. Germline loops: CDR1 SQVTM, CDR2 ANQGSEA. Sequences were obtained from PBMCs or T cells enriched from blood (not recorded which). This sequence was found in a woman aged 55-69 years who had been exposed to COVID-19. This chain links TRBV29-1 with TRBJ2-5; TRBD1 agrees at 7 bases. CDR3 sequence reads: CSSQGQPQETQYF. The DNA for the CDR3 is TGCAGTAGTCAGGGACAGCCCCAAGAGACCCAGTACTTC.